This is a list of T cell receptor beta chains from one sample in a study of T cells in localized non-small cell lung cancer. Generated by immunoSEQ multiplex PCR, the TCRdb table keeps only in-frame clones and is missing some. The repertoire holds some 1,500 clones, with approximately 25% as singletons. The specimen was normal lung tissue next to the tumor, collected before any cancer treatment. Receptors were obtained from a man between 18 and 49 years old with stage II lung adenocarcinoma. Each CDR3 is given with its conserved first and last residue. D genes are given only for firm matches. Clone size is stated in some rows and not others, as once, few, many or a class when expanded.

clone size	J gene	V gene	D gene	CDR3 DNA	CDR3 protein
-	TRBJ1-2	TRBV29-1	-	TGCAGCGTCGTCACTGGGGCACAGATCTATGGCTACACCTTC	CSVVTGAQIYGYTF
-	TRBJ2-6	TRBV11-3	-	TGTGCCAGCAGCTTTTGGGGCGGACCAAACTCTGGGGCCAACGTCCTGACTTTC	CASSFWGGPNSGANVLTF
-	TRBJ1-4	TRBV6-8	TRBD1	TGTGCCAGCAGACCCGACAGGGTTGCAACTAATGAAAAACTGTTTTTT	CASRPDRVATNEKLFF
few	TRBJ1-1	TRBV30	-	TGTGCCTGGAGTGAATACCTGAACACTGAAGCTTTCTTT	CAWSEYLNTEAFF
-	TRBJ2-2	TRBV30	TRBD1	TGTGCCTGGAGGCAGGGGGCCGGGGAGCTGTTTTTT	CAWRQGAGELFF
medium-sized	TRBJ1-2	TRBV9	-	TGTGCCAGCAGCAACCGGGCCCTCGGCTACACCTTC	CASSNRALGYTF
few	TRBJ1-3	TRBV18	-	TGTGCCAGCTCACCGGATAGGAACACCATATATTTT	CASSPDRNTIYF
-	TRBJ2-7	TRBV11-3	-	TGTGCCAGCAGCCCTCGGACCGCCCCCTACGAGCAGTACTTC	CASSPRTAPYEQYF
-	TRBJ2-1	TRBV19	-	TGTGCCAGTGGGGGGAGTGTATACAATGAGCAGTTCTTC	CASGGSVYNEQFF
large	TRBJ1-1	TRBV19	-	TGTGCCAGTAGTATTGATCCAGGGCCGACAACTGAAGCTTTCTTT	CASSIDPGPTTEAFF
-	TRBJ1-3	TRBV19	-	TGTGCCAGTAGTATGGGACTAGGAAGAAACACCATATATTTT	CASSMGLGRNTIYF
few	TRBJ1-2	TRBV7-2	-	TGTGCCAGCAGCACCCAGACAGACTATGGCTACACCTTC	CASSTQTDYGYTF
few	TRBJ1-5	TRBV30	TRBD1	TGTGCCTGGAGTGTCCCGGACAGGGAATTTCAGCCCCAGCATTTT	CAWSVPDREFQPQHF
-	TRBJ1-6	TRBV10-2	TRBD1	TGCGCCAGCAGTGAGGGCGGGACAGGGTTTCAAGATTCACCCCTCCACTTT	CASSEGGTGFQDSPLHF
-	TRBJ1-5	TRBV28	-	TGTGCCAGCACCTGGACGGACAATCAGCCCCAGCATTTT	CASTWTDNQPQHF
few	TRBJ1-2	TRBV9	TRBD1	TGTGCCAGCAGCGATGGGGGGACAGTTAACTATGGCTACACCTTC	CASSDGGTVNYGYTF
-	TRBJ2-2	TRBV28	-	TGTGCCAGCACCACTCTCACCGGGGAGCTGTTTTTT	CASTTLTGELFF
-	TRBJ2-3	TRBV19	TRBD2	TGTGCCAGTAGTATGCTTATGACGGGGGGGAGCACAGATACGCAGTATTTT	CASSMLMTGGSTDTQYF
few	TRBJ1-2	TRBV28	-	TGTGCCAGCAGTTCTCAAAACGTAGTCTACACCTTC	CASSSQNVVYTF
few	TRBJ2-1	TRBV19	TRBD2	TGTGCCAGTAGTCGTAAGCGGGGGGGCTCCTACAATGAGCAGTTCTTC	CASSRKRGGSYNEQFF
-	TRBJ2-1	TRBV6-7	TRBD2	TGTGCCAGCACCTCGCGCGGGGGGGCCTATGAGCAGTTCTTC	CASTSRGGAYEQFF
-	TRBJ2-7	TRBV30	-	TGTGCCTGGAGTGTATCGTTCTCCTACGAGCAGTACTTC	CAWSVSFSYEQYF
few	TRBJ2-7	TRBV5-1	-	TGCGCCAGCAGCTTGGAACAGGCCAGTACTAGAAGGGACGAGCAGTACTTC	CASSLEQASTRRDEQYF
few	TRBJ2-5	TRBV6-8	TRBD2	TGTGCCAGCAGTCGGACTAGCGGGGGACGTTCGCAAGAGACCCAGTACTTC	CASSRTSGGRSQETQYF
medium-sized	TRBJ2-7	TRBV11-3	-	TGTGCCAGCAGCTTAGAAAAAAGGGGCTACGAGCAGTACTTC	CASSLEKRGYEQYF
hyperexpanded	TRBJ2-5	TRBV9	-	TGTGCCAGCAGCTCCGGGACGGGTCAAGAGACCCAGTACTTC	CASSSGTGQETQYF
-	TRBJ2-5	TRBV5-1	TRBD2	TGCGCCAGCAGCGCTCGGGGAGGGGTCGAGACCCAGTACTTC	CASSARGGVETQYF
-	TRBJ2-5	TRBV5-1	TRBD2	TGCGCCAGCAGCTTCGGACTAGCGGGGAGCCAAGAGACCCAGTACTTC	CASSFGLAGSQETQYF
medium-sized	TRBJ2-7	TRBV11-3	-	TGTGCCAGCAGCATTTCCCGGGAGATCGCCTACGAGCAGTACTTC	CASSISREIAYEQYF
-	TRBJ2-1	TRBV4-1	TRBD2	TGCGCCAGCAGCCGGAACGGGGGGAGGGGGCAGTTCTTC	CASSRNGGRGQFF
few	TRBJ1-6	TRBV6-8	-	TGTGCCATCAGTCCCACATCTGATAATTCACCCCTCCACTTT	CAISPTSDNSPLHF
-	TRBJ1-2	TRBV29-1	-	TGCAGCGCCGGCGGGGAGAAACAGGCAAAAACCTTC	CSAGGEKQAKTF